The 23 T cell receptor beta chains listed next were all sequenced from one sample in a study of tumor and adjacent non-tumor tissue in lung cancer. This sample's RNA came from whole unsorted tissue. The normal lung tissue was taken more than 3 cm from the tumor edge. A modified ARM-PCR protocol with three rounds of nested PCR amplified TCRbeta. TCRdb re-derived calls from the multiplex PCR reads in MiXCR, one entry per CDR3 protein. The sample comprises almost 75,000 distinct CDR3 sequences, roughly 75% of which are singletons, and roughly 25% rests with the top ten. The specimen sequenced was distant non-tumor lung tissue. The receptor source for this set is a woman aged 45-60 years with non-small cell lung cancer.

Concerning this clonotype itself: With a much larger clone just one base away, this may be a read error. The chain links TRBV5-1 to TRBJ2-1; D gene unclear. In germline, CDR1 is SGHRS, CDR2 YFSETQ. The CDR3 extends over 13 amino acids. CDR3 DNA sequence: TGCGCCAGCAGCTTGGAACCCTACAATGAGCAGATCTTC. Translated: CASSLEPYNEQIF.

The sample holds one count of this clonotype. A much more abundant neighbour one base away suggests this may be a read error. This chain uses TRBV10-3 with TRBJ2-3, with D perhaps TRBD1 (6 bases). CDR1 and CDR2 (germline): ENHRY, SYGVKD. V shed 6 bases and J shed 2 bases, with 15 bases lying between them. The CDR3 is 15 amino acids. CDR3 sequence: CAIRPLGGNTDTQYF. CDR3 nucleotide sequence: TGTGCCATCAGACCTCTAGGGGGAAACACAGATACGCAGTATTTT.

About this clonotype itself: Its ends do not fully match the called genes, so a read error is possible. The rearrangement joins TRBV5-6 to TRBJ2-7; tentatively, D is TRBD1 or TRBD2 (6 bases each). CDR1 is SGHDT and CDR2 is YYEEEE in the germline V gene. The CDR3 consists of 14 residues. In nucleotides, the CDR3 is TGTGCCAGCAGCTTGGCGGGGGCACCCTACAAGCAGTACTTC. Its protein is CASSLAGAPYKQYF.

The V and J genes are TRBV11-2 and TRBJ2-1; TRBD2 is a possible D gene (7 bases). V was clipped by 7 bases and J by 2 bases, with 21 bases between them. The germline CDR1 and CDR2 sequences are SGHAT and FQNNGV. The CDR3 length is 17 residues. DNA for the CDR3: TGTGCCAGCACCCCGGAGGGAGGGGGAAGCCCCTACAATGAGCAGTTCTTC. This translates into CASTPEGGGSPYNEQFF. Together with reference TRBV11-2 and TRBJ2-1, the CDR3 gives the full variable domain: EAGVAQSPRYKIIEKRQSVAFWCNPISGHATLYWYQQILGQGPKLLIQFQNNGVVDDSQLPKDRFSAERLKGVDSTLKIQPAKLEDSAVYLCASTPEGGGSPYNEQFFGPGTRLTVL.

This clonotype was observed at least ten times. V gene TRBV4-3 combines with J gene TRBJ1-1; 9 bases fit TRBD1. Trimming removed 1 base from V and 4 bases from J; junction bases left unmatched: 7. The CDR3 extends over 16 amino acids. Germline lookup yields CDR1 LGHNA and CDR2 YSLEER. In DNA form, the CDR3 reads TGCGCCAGCAGCCAAGGGCCGGGACAGGGTTCCACTGAAGCTTTCTTT. Translating gives CASSQGPGQGSTEAFF.

A remark on this clonotype: An end of the junction does not agree with germline; a read error may underlie this. The chain combines TRBV4-1 with TRBJ1-2; tentative D call: TRBD1 (6 bases). The germline gives CDR1 MGHRA, CDR2 YSYEKL. There are 14 residues in the CDR3. The CDR3 here is CASSQGGGVYGYAF. The CDR3 DNA reads TGCGCCAGCAGCCAAGGAGGGGGGGTCTATGGCTACGCCTTC.

This clonotype was detected a few times. As the CDR3 is not closed by the conserved phenylalanine or tryptophan, this likely results from a read error. No DNA is shown, since the ends of the CDR3 on it are uncertain; the CDR3 is the one TCRdb lists. This chain connects TRBV11-3 to TRBJ2-3. The CDR3 is 13 amino acids in total, end residues counted. Germline V gene data show CDR1 as SGHNT and CDR2 as YENEEA. The CDR3 loop reads CASSWRGTDTQYS.

About this clonotype: A single base separates this from a much larger clone, so it may be a read error. The chain has TRBV20-1 and TRBJ2-7; 11 bases agree with TRBD2. The CDR3 runs 13 residues. The germline gives CDR1 DFQATT, CDR2 SNEGSKA (reference sequence). The CDR3 coding sequence is TGCAGTGCTAGGGCTAGCGGGAGGTACGAGCGGTACTTC. Its translation is CSARASGRYERYF.

CDR3 bases: TGTGCCAGTAGTCTAACAAGCAGGGTTACGAATCAGCCCCGACATTTT. It specifies CASSLTSRVTNQPRHF. This chain joins TRBV28 and TRBJ1-5, with D maybe TRBD1 (5 bases). Per the germline V gene, CDR1 is MDHEN and CDR2 is SYDVKM. The V and J ends lost 9 bases and 16 bases respectively, with 34 bases between them. This CDR3 is built from 16 residues.

The rearrangement joins TRBV29-1 to TRBJ1-2, with 7 positions matching TRBD1. Per the germline V gene, CDR1 is SQVTM and CDR2 is ANQGSEA. The CDR3 is 14 residues long. J gave up 7 bases and V 4 bases, and 12 bases lay outside the gene matches. CDR3 in amino acids: CSVGRQGGAGGYTF. CDR3 in DNA: TGCAGCGTTGGAAGGCAGGGGGGAGCAGGTGGCTACACCTTC.

As to this clonotype: A read error may be the cause here, since a much bigger clone is one base away. This sequence joins TRBV6-1 and TRBJ1-5; D remains unclear. The V gene lost 11 bases and the J gene lost 3 bases, with 11 bases spanning the gap. CDR1 is MNHNS, CDR2 SASEGT, per germline. CDR3 size: 12 residues. The CDR3 region has the DNA TGTGCCGGCTCTAACCTCAATCAGCCCCAGCATTTT. Its protein is CAGSNLNQPQHF.

Turning to this clonotype: The CDR3 ends on some other residue instead of the conserved phenylalanine or tryptophan, so this is likely a read error. The chain combines TRBV11-2 with TRBJ2-5; D unclear. Germline CDR1 reads SGHAT; CDR2 reads FQNNGV. V was shortened by 5 bases and J by 1 base, with 8 bases between the two germline ends. This CDR3 contains 13 residues. CDR3: CASSDWTQETQYL. DNA of the CDR3: TGTGCCAGCAGCGACTGGACCCAAGAGACCCAGTACCTC.

Note on this clonotype: Being one base from a much bigger clone, this may be a read error. The missing conserved phenylalanine or tryptophan at the end of this CDR3 makes a read error likely. CDR3 sequence reads: CASSPTGVYEQYL. The CDR3 region has the DNA TGTGCCAGCAGCCCGACGGGGGTCTACGAGCAGTACCTC. The genes are TRBV28 and TRBJ2-7, with D perhaps matching TRBD2 (6 bases). V was clipped by 6 bases and J by 3 bases, with 12 bases between them. From germline, CDR1 is MDHEN and CDR2 SYDVKM. There are 13 residues in the CDR3.

A remark on this clonotype: One end of the junction does not line up with germline, which may come from a read error. This sequence joins TRBV11-1 and TRBJ1-1, with TRBD1 identical over 8 bases. Germline V gene sequence: CDR1 SGHAT, CDR2 FQDESV (reference sequence). This CDR3 has 13 amino acids. The CDR3 DNA follows: TGTACCAGCATGGACAGGGACGATACTGAAGCTTCCTTT. It is translated as CTSMDRDDTEASF.

V is TRBV20-1 and J is TRBJ2-3; no clear D gene. CDR1 and CDR2 (germline): DFQATT, SNEGSKA (reference sequence). Trimming removed 3 bases from V and 7 bases from J, with 14 bases in between. This CDR3 is 13 amino acids long. The CDR3 spells CSASTDGLYTQYF. The CDR3, as DNA: TGCAGTGCTAGCACTGACGGGCTTTATACGCAGTATTTT.

CDR3 in amino acids: CVRSPGTAYTF. The DNA for the CDR3 is TGTGTCAGGAGTCCGGGGACAGCCTACACCTTC. The rearrangement uses TRBV12-3 or TRBV12-4 and TRBJ1-2; 7 nucleotides align to TRBD1. The CDR3 is 11 residues long.

This clonotype was observed a single time. The junction and the germline gene differ at one end; a read error may be behind it. The V and J genes are TRBV7-9 and TRBJ2-3; either TRBD1 or TRBD2 may fit D (5 bases each). Germline V gene sequence: CDR1 SEHNR, CDR2 FQNEAQ (reference sequence). The CDR3 runs to 16 residues. CDR3 DNA: TGTGCCAGCAGCTTCTCCCGGGGCGCTAGCACAGATACACAGTATTTT. It yields the protein CASSFSRGASTDTQYF.

A word on this clonotype: Because the CDR3 is missing its conserved closing phenylalanine or tryptophan, this is likely a read error. The chain couples TRBV6-1 to TRBJ2-3; tentative D call: TRBD2 (7 bases). The V gene's germline CDR1 is MNHNS and CDR2 SASEGT. The CDR3 is 14 residues long. CDR3 sequence: CANSETGRADTQYL. CDR3 nucleotides: TGTGCCAACAGTGAAACAGGGAGGGCAGATACGCAGTATTTA.

A remark on this clonotype: This may stem from a read error, because a much larger clone lies one nucleotide away. The genes are TRBV10-3 and TRBJ2-6; possibly TRBD2 for D (5 bases). Looked up from germline, CDR1 is ENHRY and CDR2 is SYGVKD. CDR3 length equals 15 residues. V dropped 5 bases and J dropped 0 bases, with 8 bases sitting between them. CDR3 region: CAISPGISGANVLTF. The CDR3 DNA is TGTGCCATCAGTCCCGGGATCTCTGGGGCCAACGTCCTGACTTTC.

Concerning this clonotype: A much bigger clone sits one base away, suggesting this may be a read error. The chain couples TRBV5-4 to TRBJ1-1, with D uncertain. The germline V gene has CDR1 SGHNT and CDR2 YYREEE (reference sequence). There are 12 residues in the CDR3. Trimming removed 4 bases from V and 8 bases from J, with 12 bases in between. CDR3 residues: CASSPMDVEAFF. Here the CDR3 DNA reads TGTGCCAGCAGCCCTATGGACGTAGAAGCTTTCTTT.

Comment on this clonotype: A read error may produce the germline difference seen at one junction end. V is TRBV6-1 and J is TRBJ1-1; perhaps TRBD1 as D (6 bases). The CDR3 covers 14 residues. Germline V lookup: CDR1 MNHNS, CDR2 SASEGT. CDR3 sequence reads: CTSSGGGRSHEAFF. As DNA, the CDR3 is TGTACCAGCAGTGGTGGGGGGCGCAGCCATGAAGCTTTCTTT.

A remark on this clonotype: The junction does not match germline at one end; this may be a read error. The chain carries TRBV28 and TRBJ1-2; no definite D call. This CDR3 is 15 amino acids long. Per germline, CDR1 MDHEN and CDR2 SYDVKM. The chain's CDR3 is CASSSRQNVYYGYIF. CDR3 DNA sequence: TGTGCCAGCAGTTCGCGGCAGAACGTATACTATGGCTACATCTTC.

The V call is TRBV5-1, the J call TRBJ2-2; D might be TRBD1 (6 bases). V was clipped by 4 bases and J by 2 bases, with 15 bases between them. CDR1 is SGHRS, CDR2 YFSETQ, per germline. CDR3 length: 16 residues. The CDR3 loop is CASSLVTGRNTGELFF. Here the CDR3 DNA reads TGCGCCAGCAGCCTCGTGACAGGACGCAACACCGGGGAGCTGTTTTTT. The whole variable domain, filled in from reference TRBV5-1 and TRBJ2-2, reads KAGVTQTPRYLIKTRGQQVTLSCSPISGHRSVSWYQQTPGQGLQFLFEYFSETQRNKGNFPGRFSGRQFSNSRSEMNVSTLELGDSALYLCASSLVTGRNTGELFFGEGSRLTVL.